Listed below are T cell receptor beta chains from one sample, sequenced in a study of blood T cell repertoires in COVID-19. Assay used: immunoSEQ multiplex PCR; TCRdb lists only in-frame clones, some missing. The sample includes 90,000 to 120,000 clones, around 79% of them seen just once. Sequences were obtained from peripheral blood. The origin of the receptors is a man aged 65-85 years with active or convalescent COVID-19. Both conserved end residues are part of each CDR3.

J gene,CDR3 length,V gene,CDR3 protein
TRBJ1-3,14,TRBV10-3,CALGTGTGGNTIYF
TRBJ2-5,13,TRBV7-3,CASSLNREGTQYF
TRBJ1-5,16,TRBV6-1,CASSDYGQGSTQPQHF
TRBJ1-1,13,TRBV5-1,CAGSLQGNTEAFF
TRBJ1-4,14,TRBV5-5,CASSLWGEGEKLFF
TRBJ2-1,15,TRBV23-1,CASSQSKEMDNEQFF
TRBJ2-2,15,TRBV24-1,CATSDPRANTGELFF
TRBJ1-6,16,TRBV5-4,CASSFYGGQVDSPLHF
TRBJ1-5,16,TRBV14,CASSQSTGYSNQPQHF
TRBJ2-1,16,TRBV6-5,CASSYLSYSIAEEQFF
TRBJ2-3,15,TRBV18,CASSPPSTRGDTQYF
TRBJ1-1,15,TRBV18,CASSPRDREGFEAFF
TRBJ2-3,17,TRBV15,CATSREFSGKVTDTQYF
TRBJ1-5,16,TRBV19,CASSIGRGFNQEPQHF
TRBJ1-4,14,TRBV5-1,CASTTGFFGEKLFF
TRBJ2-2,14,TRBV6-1,CASAEAGNTGELFF
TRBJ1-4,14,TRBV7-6,CASSSGQPNEKLFF
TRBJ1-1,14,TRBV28,CASSLTGIRTEAFF
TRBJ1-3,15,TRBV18,CASSPRAETRNTIYF
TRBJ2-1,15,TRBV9,CASSARGLTYNEQFF
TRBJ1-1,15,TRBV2,CASSATPTGLGEAFF
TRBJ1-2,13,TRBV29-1,CSVEGQGAWGYTF
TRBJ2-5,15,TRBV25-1,CASSEYRRGGETQYF
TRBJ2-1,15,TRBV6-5,CASRLAGGPQGEQFF
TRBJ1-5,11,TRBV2,CASRINQPQHF
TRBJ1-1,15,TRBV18,CASSSELAKNTEAFF
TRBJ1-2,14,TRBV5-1,CASSLQGADYGYTF
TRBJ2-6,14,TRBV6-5,CASRDFSGANVLTF
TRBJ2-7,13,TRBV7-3,CASSLSSTYEQYF
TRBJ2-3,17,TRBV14,CASSQDWASGRRDTQYF
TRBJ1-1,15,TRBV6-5,CASTTSEGGNTEAFF